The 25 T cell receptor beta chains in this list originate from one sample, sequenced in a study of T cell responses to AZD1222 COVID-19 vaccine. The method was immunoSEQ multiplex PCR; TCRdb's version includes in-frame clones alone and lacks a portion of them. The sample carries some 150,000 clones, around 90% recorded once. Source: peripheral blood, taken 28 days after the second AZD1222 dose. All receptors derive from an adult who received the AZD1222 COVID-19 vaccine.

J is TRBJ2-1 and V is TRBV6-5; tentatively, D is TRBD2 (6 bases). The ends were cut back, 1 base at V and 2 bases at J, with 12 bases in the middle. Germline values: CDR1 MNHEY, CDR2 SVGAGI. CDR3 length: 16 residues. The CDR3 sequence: CASSYLRGATYNEQFF. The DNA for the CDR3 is TGTGCCAGCAGTTACTTGCGCGGGGCGACCTACAATGAGCAGTTCTTC.

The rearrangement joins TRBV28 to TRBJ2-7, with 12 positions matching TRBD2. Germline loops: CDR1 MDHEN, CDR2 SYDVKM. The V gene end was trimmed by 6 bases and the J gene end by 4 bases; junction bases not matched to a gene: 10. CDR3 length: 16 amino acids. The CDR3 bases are TGTGCCAGCAGAGAGGGCGGGACTAGCGGGTTTTACGAGCAGTACTTC. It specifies CASREGGTSGFYEQYF.

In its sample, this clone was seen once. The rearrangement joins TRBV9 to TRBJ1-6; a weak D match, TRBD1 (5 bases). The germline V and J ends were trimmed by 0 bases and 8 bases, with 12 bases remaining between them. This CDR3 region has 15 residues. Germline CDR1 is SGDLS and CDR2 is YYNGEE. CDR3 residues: CASSVGGLGDSPLHF. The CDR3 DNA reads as TGTGCCAGCAGCGTAGGGGGTCTGGGGGATTCACCCCTCCACTTT.

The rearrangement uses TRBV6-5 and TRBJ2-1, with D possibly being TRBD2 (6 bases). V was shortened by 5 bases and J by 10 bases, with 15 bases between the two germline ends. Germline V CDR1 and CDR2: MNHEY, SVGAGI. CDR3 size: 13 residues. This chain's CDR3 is CASSRGLLAEQFF. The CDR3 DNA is TGTGCCAGCAGTCGGGGACTTTTGGCAGAGCAGTTCTTC.

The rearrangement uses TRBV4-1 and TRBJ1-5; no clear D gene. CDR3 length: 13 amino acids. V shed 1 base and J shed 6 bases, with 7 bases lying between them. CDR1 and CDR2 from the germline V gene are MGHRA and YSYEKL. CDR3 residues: CASSQVVSQPQHF. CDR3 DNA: TGCGCCAGCAGCCAAGTCGTGTCTCAGCCCCAGCATTTT.

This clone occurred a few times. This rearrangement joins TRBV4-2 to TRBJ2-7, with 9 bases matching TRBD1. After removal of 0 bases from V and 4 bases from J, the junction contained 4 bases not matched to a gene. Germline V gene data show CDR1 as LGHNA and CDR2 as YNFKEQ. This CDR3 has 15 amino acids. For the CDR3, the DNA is TGTGCCAGCAGCCAAGATGGACAGGGGAGGTACGAGCAGTACTTC. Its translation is CASSQDGQGRYEQYF.

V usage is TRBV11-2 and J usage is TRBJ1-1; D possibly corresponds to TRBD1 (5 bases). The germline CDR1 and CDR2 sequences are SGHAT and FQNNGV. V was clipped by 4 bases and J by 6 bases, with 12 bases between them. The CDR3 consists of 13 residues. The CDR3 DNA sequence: TGTGCCAGCAGCTCACAGCGGGGCTCTGAAGCTTTCTTT. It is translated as CASSSQRGSEAFF.

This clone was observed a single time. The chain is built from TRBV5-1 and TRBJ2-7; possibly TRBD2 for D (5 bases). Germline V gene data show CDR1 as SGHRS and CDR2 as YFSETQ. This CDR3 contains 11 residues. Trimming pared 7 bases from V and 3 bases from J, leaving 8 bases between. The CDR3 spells CASSGDYEQYF. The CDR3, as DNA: TGCGCCAGCTCCGGGGACTACGAGCAGTACTTC.

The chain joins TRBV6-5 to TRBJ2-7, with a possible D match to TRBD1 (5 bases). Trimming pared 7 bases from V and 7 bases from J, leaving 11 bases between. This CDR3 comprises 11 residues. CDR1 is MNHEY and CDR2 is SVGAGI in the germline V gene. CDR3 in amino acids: CASTDSTEQYF. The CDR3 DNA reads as TGTGCCAGCACCGACAGTACAGAGCAGTACTTC.

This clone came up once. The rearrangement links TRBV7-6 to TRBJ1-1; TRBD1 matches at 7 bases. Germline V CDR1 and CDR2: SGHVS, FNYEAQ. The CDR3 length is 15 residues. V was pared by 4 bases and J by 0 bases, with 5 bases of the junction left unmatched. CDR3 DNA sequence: TGTGCCAGCAGCTCCGGCGGGACAGTGAACACTGAAGCTTTCTTT. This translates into CASSSGGTVNTEAFF.

CDR3 amino acids: CSVEVQASSYNEQFF. DNA for the CDR3: TGCAGCGTTGAAGTCCAGGCCAGCTCCTACAATGAGCAGTTCTTC. The chain is built from TRBV29-1 and TRBJ2-1; D ambiguous. The CDR3 is made up of 15 amino acids. V gave up 1 base and J gave up 0 bases, with 10 bases separating them. Germline lookup yields CDR1 SQVTM and CDR2 ANQGSEA.

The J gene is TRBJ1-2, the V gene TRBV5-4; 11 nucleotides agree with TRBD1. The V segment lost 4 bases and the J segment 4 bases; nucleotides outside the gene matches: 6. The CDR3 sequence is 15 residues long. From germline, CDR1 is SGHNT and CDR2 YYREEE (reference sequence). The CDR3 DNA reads TGTGCCAGCAGCGAGGGACAGGGGGTTATCTATGGCTACACCTTC. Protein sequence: CASSEGQGVIYGYTF.

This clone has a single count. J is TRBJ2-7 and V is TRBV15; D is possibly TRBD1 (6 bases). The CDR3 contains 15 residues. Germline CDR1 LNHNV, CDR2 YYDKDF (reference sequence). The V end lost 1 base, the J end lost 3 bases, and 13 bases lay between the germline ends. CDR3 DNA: TGTGCCACCAGCAGAGCAGGGGTCGATAACTACGAGCAGTACTTC. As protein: CATSRAGVDNYEQYF.

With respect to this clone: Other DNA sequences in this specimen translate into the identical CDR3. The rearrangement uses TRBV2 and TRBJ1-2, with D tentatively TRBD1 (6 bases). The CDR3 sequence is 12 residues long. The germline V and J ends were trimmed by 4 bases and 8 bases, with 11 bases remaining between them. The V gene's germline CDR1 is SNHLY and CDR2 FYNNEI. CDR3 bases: TGTGCCAGCAGTGCCGGGGGCAGGGGCTACACCTTC. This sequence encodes CASSAGGRGYTF.

The CDR3, as DNA: TGTGCCACAGCGAGGGACAGGGGATTGAACACTGAAGCTTTCTTT. This encodes CATARDRGLNTEAFF. V usage is TRBV19 and J usage is TRBJ1-1; 10 bases match TRBD1. The germline gives CDR1 LNHDA, CDR2 SQIVND (reference sequence). Trimming took 10 bases from V and 0 from J; bases not matched to a gene: 8. This CDR3 is built from 15 residues.

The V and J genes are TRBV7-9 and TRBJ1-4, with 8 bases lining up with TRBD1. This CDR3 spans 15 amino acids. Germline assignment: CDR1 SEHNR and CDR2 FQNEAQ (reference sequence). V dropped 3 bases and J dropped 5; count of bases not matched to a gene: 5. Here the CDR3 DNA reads TGTGCCAGCAGCTTTGGGGACAGGATAAATGAAAAACTGTTTTTT. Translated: CASSFGDRINEKLFF.

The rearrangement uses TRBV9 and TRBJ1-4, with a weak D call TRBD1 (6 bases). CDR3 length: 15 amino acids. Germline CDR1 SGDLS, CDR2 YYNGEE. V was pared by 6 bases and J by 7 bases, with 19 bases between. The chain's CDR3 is CASTRGGMRGEKLFF. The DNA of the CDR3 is TGTGCCAGCACTAGAGGGGGAATGAGGGGTGAAAAACTGTTTTTT. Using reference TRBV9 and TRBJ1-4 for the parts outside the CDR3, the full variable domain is DSGVTQTPKHLITATGQRVTLRCSPRSGDLSVYWYQQSLDQGLQFLIQYYNGEERAKGNILERFSAQQFPDLHSELNLSSLELGDSALYFCASTRGGMRGEKLFFGSGTQLSVL.

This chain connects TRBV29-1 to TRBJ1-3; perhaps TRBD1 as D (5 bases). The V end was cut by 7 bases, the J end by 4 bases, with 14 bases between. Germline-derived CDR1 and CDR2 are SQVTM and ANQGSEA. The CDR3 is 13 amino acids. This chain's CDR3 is CSAEGPAGNTIYF. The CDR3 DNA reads TGCAGCGCAGAGGGACCGGCGGGAAACACCATATATTTT.

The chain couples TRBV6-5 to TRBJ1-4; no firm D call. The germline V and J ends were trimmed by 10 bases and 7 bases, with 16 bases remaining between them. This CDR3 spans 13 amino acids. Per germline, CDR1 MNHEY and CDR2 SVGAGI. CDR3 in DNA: TGTGCCACCTCCGGATCCCCGGTTGAAAAACTGTTTTTT. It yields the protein CATSGSPVEKLFF.

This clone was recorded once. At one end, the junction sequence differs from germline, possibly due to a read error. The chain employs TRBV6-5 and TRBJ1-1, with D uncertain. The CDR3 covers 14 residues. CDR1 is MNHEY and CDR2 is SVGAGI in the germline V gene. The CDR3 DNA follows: TGTGCCAGCAGATTTTACGAGGGCGGCTCCGATTCTCTCTTT. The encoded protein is CASRFYEGGSDSLF.

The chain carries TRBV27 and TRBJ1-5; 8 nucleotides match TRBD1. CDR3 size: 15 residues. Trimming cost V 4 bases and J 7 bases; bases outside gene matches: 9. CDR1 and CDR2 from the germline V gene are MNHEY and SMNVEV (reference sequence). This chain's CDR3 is CASSSLDRGKQPQHF. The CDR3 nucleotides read TGTGCCAGCAGTTCCCTTGACAGGGGAAAGCAGCCCCAGCATTTT.

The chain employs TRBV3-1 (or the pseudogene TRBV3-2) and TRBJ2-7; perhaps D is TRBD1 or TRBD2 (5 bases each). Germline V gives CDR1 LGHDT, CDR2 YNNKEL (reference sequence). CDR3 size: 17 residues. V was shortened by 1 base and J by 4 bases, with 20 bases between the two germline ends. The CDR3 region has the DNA TGTGCCAGCAGCCAAGGGGGACCGGGTTTCGATCCTTACGAGCAGTACTTC. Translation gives CASSQGGPGFDPYEQYF.

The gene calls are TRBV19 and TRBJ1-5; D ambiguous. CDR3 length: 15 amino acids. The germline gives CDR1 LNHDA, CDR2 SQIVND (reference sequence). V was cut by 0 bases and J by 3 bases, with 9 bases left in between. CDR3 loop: CASSIDIASNQPQHF. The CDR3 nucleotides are TGTGCCAGTAGTATAGATATAGCATCCAATCAGCCCCAGCATTTT.

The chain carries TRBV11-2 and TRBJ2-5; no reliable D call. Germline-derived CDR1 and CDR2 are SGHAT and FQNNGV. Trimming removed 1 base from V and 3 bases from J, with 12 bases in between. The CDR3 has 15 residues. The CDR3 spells CASSLGILREETQYF. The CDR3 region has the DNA TGTGCCAGCAGCTTAGGAATATTAAGAGAAGAGACCCAGTACTTC.

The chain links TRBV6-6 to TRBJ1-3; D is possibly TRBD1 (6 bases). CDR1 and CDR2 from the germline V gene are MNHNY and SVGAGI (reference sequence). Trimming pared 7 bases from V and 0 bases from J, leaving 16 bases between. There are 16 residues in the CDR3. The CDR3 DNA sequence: TGTGCCAGCACCCCCAGCGGACAGCTCTCTGGAAACACCATATATTTT. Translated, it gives CASTPSGQLSGNTIYF.